The clone carrying this TCR beta chain was seen a few times. Its antigen remains unidentified. The sample is drawn from a study of T-cell memory formation after mild COVID-19. Study findings and constraints: Later expanders leaned CD4+, whereas clones that contracted between day 15 and 85 were balanced CD4/CD8.

V lost 1 base and J lost 7; bases outside the gene matches: 8. The CDR3 length is 15 residues. TCRdb analysed the 5' RACE reads with MiXCR anew, one entry per CDR3 protein. Seen here are about 100,000 distinct CDR3 sequences, around an eighth observed once, and the top ten hold 39%. The sample taken for sequencing was PBMCs or a T cell subset sorted from them (not recorded which). This chain joins TRBV12-3 or TRBV12-4 and TRBJ1-2; 8 bases map to TRBD1. This clonotype was sampled from a man between 18 and 29 years old who had mild COVID-19 (a few samples of this study predate the infection). Cell type and time point are not known. In DNA form, the CDR3 reads TGTGCCAGCAGTTTAGAGGACAGGGTCTTTGTTGGCTACACCTTC. It translates to CASSLEDRVFVGYTF.